The rows below give T cell receptor beta chains drawn from one sample of a study of blood T cell repertoires in COVID-19. Clones were read by immunoSEQ multiplex PCR, and TCRdb kept only the in-frame ones, dropping some. The sample yields roughly 100,000 clones, 88% seen once. Input material: peripheral blood. These receptors were collected from an older woman with acute or convalescent COVID-19. The CDR3 runs from the conserved cysteine through the conserved F or W. The order of the fields is V gene, D gene, clone size, J gene, CDR3 DNA, CDR3 protein. D genes are given only for firm matches. Clone size is not always given. Where it is, it says once, few, many or a class for expanded clones.

TRBV11-2	TRBD2	.	TRBJ2-1	TGTGCCAGCAGCTTATGGGGCGGGAGCTCCTACAATGAGCAGTTCTTC	CASSLWGGSSYNEQFF
TRBV2	.	few	TRBJ2-7	TGTGCCAGCTGCGGCGAGCCGTACGAGCAGTACTTC	CASCGEPYEQYF
TRBV27	TRBD2	once	TRBJ2-7	TGTGCCAGCAGTTTGGATTCCGGGAGGGTGAGCTACGAGCAGTACTTC	CASSLDSGRVSYEQYF
TRBV14	.	.	TRBJ1-2	TGTGCCAGCAGCCAAGATTTCCTTGGCTACACCTTC	CASSQDFLGYTF
TRBV9	TRBD1	.	TRBJ2-3	TGTGCCAGCAGCCTTCTGACAGGGACAGATACGCAGTATTTT	CASSLLTGTDTQYF
TRBV24-1	.	.	TRBJ2-2	TGTGCCACCAGCGACCCGGGACACAAATACACCGGGGAGCTGTTTTTT	CATSDPGHKYTGELFF
TRBV11-2	TRBD2	.	TRBJ2-7	TGTGCCAGCAGACGACTAGCGGGAGTGGGAGAGCAGTACTTC	CASRRLAGVGEQYF
TRBV2	.	.	TRBJ1-1	TGTGCCAGCAGTGATTTCCCGTTGAACACTGAAGCTTTCTTT	CASSDFPLNTEAFF
TRBV7-6	.	.	TRBJ2-1	TGTGCCAGCAGCTTAGATGGGTCTGGGGCCAATGAGCAGTTCTTC	CASSLDGSGANEQFF
TRBV5-6	.	.	TRBJ2-2	TGTGCCAGCGGATGGACAGTGAACACCGGGGAGCTGTTTTTT	CASGWTVNTGELFF
TRBV12-5	TRBD1	.	TRBJ1-1	TGTGCTAGTGGTTTGGACAGGGGGGAGTGGAACACTGAAGCTTTCTTT	CASGLDRGEWNTEAFF
TRBV5-4	TRBD2	.	TRBJ2-5	TGTGCCATGGAGGATATCGGGAGGTTGGAGACCCAGTACTTC	CAMEDIGRLETQYF
TRBV2	TRBD2	.	TRBJ2-1	TGTGCCAGCAGATTTATTAGCGGGAGAGTCGGTGGTCAGCAGTTCTTC	CASRFISGRVGGQQFF